This passage covers 20 T cell receptor beta chains from one sample sequenced in a study of technical replicates of blood from a few donors. TCRdb keeps only in-frame clones here, not all; method: immunoSEQ multiplex PCR. The sample lists about 49,000 clones, roughly 92% seen once, with around 3.9% in the top ten. Input material: PBMCs. Every receptor here comes from a human donor in good health. Some clones in this sample may be carry-over from other donors' samples.

This chain connects TRBV20-1 to TRBJ2-7; perhaps TRBD1 as D (6 bases). Germline lookup yields CDR1 DFQATT and CDR2 SNEGSKA (reference sequence). V was cut by 4 bases and J by 5 bases, with 9 bases left in between. This CDR3 contains 11 residues. The CDR3, as DNA: TGCAGTGCTAACAGGGTTCACGAGCAGTACTTC. Its translation is CSANRVHEQYF.

The J gene is TRBJ2-1, the V gene TRBV25-1, with D hard to call. The CDR3 length is 14 residues. Per the germline V gene, CDR1 is MGHDK and CDR2 is SYGVNS. V was trimmed by 6 bases and J by 4 bases, leaving 13 bases between them. The CDR3 is CASSKTNQYNEQFF. In DNA form, the CDR3 reads TGTGCCAGCAGCAAAACTAACCAATACAATGAGCAGTTCTTC.

This clone was observed a few times. The genes are TRBV29-1 and TRBJ2-1, with 9 nucleotides matching TRBD1. The CDR3 has 14 residues. Looked up from germline, CDR1 is SQVTM and CDR2 is ANQGSEA. With 5 bases clipped from V and 10 bases from J, the junction kept 12 bases outside the gene matches. CDR3 nucleotide sequence: TGCAGCGTTTCGACAGGGGGGCCTGTCTACGAGCAGTTCTTC. This gives the protein CSVSTGGPVYEQFF.

V is TRBV7-2 and J is TRBJ1-2; no definite D call. V was pared by 5 bases and J by 4 bases, with 8 bases between. Germline CDR1 is SGHTA and CDR2 is FQGNSA. This CDR3 region has 12 residues. As DNA, the CDR3 is TGTGCCAGCAGCGTAAACAGCTATGGCTACACCTTC. Its protein product is CASSVNSYGYTF.

The rearrangement joins TRBV30 to TRBJ2-2; possible D gene TRBD2, 6 bases. The ends were cut back, 0 bases at V and 0 bases at J, with 14 bases in the middle. CDR1 and CDR2 (germline): GTSNPN, SVGIG (reference sequence). This CDR3 is 17 amino acids long. The CDR3 sequence is CAWSVPRGLTNTGELFF. The CDR3 DNA reads as TGTGCCTGGAGTGTCCCCCGGGGACTTACGAACACCGGGGAGCTGTTTTTT. Full variable domain (rest looked up from reference TRBV30 and TRBJ2-2): SQTIHQWPATLVQPVGSPLSLECTVEGTSNPNLYWYRQAAGRGLQLLFYSVGIGQISSEVPQNLSASRPQDRQFILSSKKLLLSDSGFYLCAWSVPRGLTNTGELFFGEGSRLTVL.

The chain couples TRBV4-3 to TRBJ1-6; D ambiguous. The V and J ends lost 0 bases and 5 bases respectively, with 8 bases between them. Germline V gene sequence: CDR1 LGHNA, CDR2 YSLEER. The CDR3 is made up of 15 amino acids. For the CDR3, the DNA is TGCGCCAGCAGCCAAGATCCCGGGAATAATTCACCCCTCCACTTT. This sequence encodes CASSQDPGNNSPLHF.

This rearrangement joins TRBV9 to TRBJ1-2; the D is unclear. Germline V gene data show CDR1 as SGDLS and CDR2 as YYNGEE. Trimming cost V 4 bases and J 4 bases, with 11 bases left between them. The CDR3 is made up of 13 amino acids. Here the CDR3 DNA reads TGTGCCAGCAGCCGTAGTACCCTCTATGGCTACACCTTC. Its protein product is CASSRSTLYGYTF. The entire variable domain, with the rest obtained from reference TRBV9 and TRBJ1-2, is as follows: DSGVTQTPKHLITATGQRVTLRCSPRSGDLSVYWYQQSLDQGLQFLIQYYNGEERAKGNILERFSAQQFPDLHSELNLSSLELGDSALYFCASSRSTLYGYTFGSGTRLTVV.

The chain carries TRBV5-4 and TRBJ1-2; no clear D. CDR1 and CDR2 from the germline V gene are SGHNT and YYREEE (reference sequence). V lost 2 bases and J 8 bases, leaving 13 bases between the germline ends. CDR3 size: 13 residues. This chain's CDR3 is CASSFGLEDGYTF. CDR3 coding DNA: TGTGCCAGCAGCTTTGGTCTGGAGGACGGCTACACCTTC.

The rearrangement uses TRBV4-1 and TRBJ1-5; D gene ambiguous. CDR3 size: 13 residues. The germline V gene encodes CDR1 MGHRA and CDR2 YSYEKL. Trimming left V 1 base short and J 7 bases short, with 8 bases between. The CDR3: CASSQGAGQPQHF. CDR3 coding DNA: TGCGCCAGCAGCCAAGGGGCAGGACAGCCCCAGCATTTT.

The J gene is TRBJ1-2, the V gene TRBV9; maybe TRBD1 (6 bases). V was clipped by 1 base and J by 2 bases, with 12 bases between them. Germline V gene sequence: CDR1 SGDLS, CDR2 YYNGEE. The CDR3 is 15 residues long. DNA of the CDR3: TGTGCCAGCAGCGTAACAGGGAATGCCAACTATGGCTACACCTTC. Its protein is CASSVTGNANYGYTF.

In this sample, this clone turned up once. The chain employs TRBV7-2 and TRBJ2-1; the D is unclear. Germline values: CDR1 SGHTA, CDR2 FQGNSA. This CDR3 is 12 amino acids long. V was shortened by 3 bases and J by 8 bases, with 8 bases between the two germline ends. This CDR3 is CASSFIRDEQFF. The CDR3 DNA sequence: TGTGCCAGCAGCTTCATAAGAGATGAGCAGTTCTTC.

In its sample, this clone was seen a few times. This chain uses TRBV2 with TRBJ1-1; D is unresolved. CDR3 length: 11 amino acids. CDR1 and CDR2 from the germline V gene are SNHLY and FYNNEI. V was cut by 4 bases and J by 7 bases, with 7 bases left in between. The CDR3 sequence is CASSVRGEAFF. DNA of the CDR3: TGTGCCAGCAGTGTACGAGGTGAAGCTTTCTTT.

CDR3 nucleotides: TGCGCCAGCAGTACAAGAAGGGAGTCGGAGCTGTTTTTT. Its protein is CASSTRRESELFF. The chain combines TRBV4-1 with TRBJ2-2, with D tentatively TRBD2 (5 bases). Trimming pared 6 bases from V and 10 bases from J, leaving 15 bases between. Germline V lookup: CDR1 MGHRA, CDR2 YSYEKL. The CDR3 is made up of 13 amino acids.

This chain connects TRBV6-1 to TRBJ1-2; D is uncertain. V lost 7 bases to trimming and J lost 8 bases, with 14 bases between them. The CDR3 runs 12 residues. Germline V gene sequence: CDR1 MNHNS, CDR2 SASEGT. CDR3 residues: CASNPVGGGYTF. The CDR3 region has the DNA TGTGCCAGCAACCCCGTGGGAGGGGGCTACACCTTC.

V is TRBV11-2 and J is TRBJ2-7, with D possibly TRBD1 on 6 matching bases. Looked up from germline, CDR1 is SGHAT and CDR2 is FQNNGV. The CDR3 extends over 15 amino acids. V lost 1 base, J lost 5 bases, and 15 bases lay in between. In DNA form, the CDR3 reads TGTGCCAGCAGCTTAGTTATAGGGGGTATCGACGAGCAGTACTTC. It encodes CASSLVIGGIDEQYF. The complete variable domain, with remaining parts taken from reference TRBV11-2 and TRBJ2-7, reads EAGVAQSPRYKIIEKRQSVAFWCNPISGHATLYWYQQILGQGPKLLIQFQNNGVVDDSQLPKDRFSAERLKGVDSTLKIQPAKLEDSAVYLCASSLVIGGIDEQYFGPGTRLTVT.

The V gene is TRBV5-4, the J gene TRBJ2-7; TRBD1 might be the D (6 bases). Germline CDR1 SGHNT, CDR2 YYREEE (reference sequence). Trimming pared 2 bases from V and 2 bases from J, leaving 8 bases between. The CDR3 extends over 13 amino acids. In DNA form, the CDR3 reads TGTGCCAGCAGCTTAGACAGGCCCTACGAGCAGTACTTC. Its protein is CASSLDRPYEQYF.

This chain links TRBV7-9 with TRBJ1-2, with 11 nucleotides matching TRBD1. This CDR3 region has 15 residues. The germline V gene has CDR1 SEHNR and CDR2 FQNEAQ (reference sequence). The trim removed 7 bases at V and 7 bases at J, leaving 11 bases unmatched. CDR3 DNA sequence: TGTGCCAGCATCCCTTCAGGGACAGGGGGAGGTGGCTACACCTTC. Protein: CASIPSGTGGGGYTF.

The V call is TRBV4-3, the J call TRBJ1-4, with no clear D. Per the germline V gene, CDR1 is LGHNA and CDR2 is YSLEER. The CDR3 totals 16 residues. Trimming left V 0 bases short and J 6 bases short, with 14 bases between. This chain's CDR3 is CASSQEFQTGDEKLFF. The CDR3 nucleotides are TGCGCCAGCAGCCAAGAATTCCAGACGGGTGATGAAAAACTGTTTTTT.

This chain uses TRBV7-2 with TRBJ1-5; no clear D. The CDR3 totals 15 residues. V dropped 4 bases and J dropped 1 base, with 11 bases sitting between them. Germline V gives CDR1 SGHTA, CDR2 FQGNSA. The CDR3 is CASSSSVESNQPQHF. In DNA, the CDR3 is TGTGCCAGCAGCTCGAGCGTGGAAAGCAATCAGCCCCAGCATTTT.

The table lists this clone with a count of one. CDR3 bases: TGTGCCAGCAGCTGGACAGGGACGGCCTACGAGCAGTACTTC. Its protein is CASSWTGTAYEQYF. The V and J genes are TRBV7-9 and TRBJ2-7, with TRBD1 matching over 8 bases. The CDR3 is 14 amino acids. J was trimmed by 2 bases and V by 4 bases; bases with no gene match: 4. Germline CDR1 and CDR2: SEHNR and FQNEAQ (reference sequence).